A selection of T cell receptor beta chains follows, all from one sample in a study of blood T cell repertoires in COVID-19. Produced via immunoSEQ multiplex PCR; TCRdb's table is partial and in-frame only. The table lists roughly 180,000 clones, about four fifths of them singletons. Sample: PBMCs or T cells enriched from blood (not recorded which). The receptors stem from a man aged 50 to 60 who had recovered from COVID-19. Both conserved end residues are part of each CDR3. D genes are given only for firm matches. For some rows the clone size is stated as once, few or many, or as a class when expanded; others skip it.

V gene	D gene	clone size	J gene	CDR3 protein	CDR3 DNA
TRBV7-2	NA	NA	TRBJ2-7	CASSLASGGTYEQYF	TGTGCCAGCAGCTTAGCGTCGGGCGGGACCTACGAGCAGTACTTC
TRBV3-1/TRBV3-2	NA	once	TRBJ2-4	CASSQDSIQYF	TGTGCCAGCAGCCAAGATAGTATTCAGTACTTC
TRBV5-1	NA	NA	TRBJ1-2	CASSLTDYGYTF	TGCGCCAGCAGCCTGACAGACTATGGCTACACCTTC
TRBV30	NA	NA	TRBJ2-6	CAWGRYSEPGANVLTF	TGTGCCTGGGGGCGGTACTCAGAACCCGGGGCCAACGTCCTGACTTTC
TRBV5-1	NA	NA	TRBJ2-7	CASSGGGGQGTYEQYF	TGCGCCAGCAGCGGAGGGGGGGGGCAGGGGACCTACGAGCAGTACTTC
TRBV5-1	NA	NA	TRBJ2-3	CASRGQSDTQYF	TGCGCCAGCAGGGGGCAGTCCGATACGCAGTATTTT
TRBV7-3	NA	NA	TRBJ2-7	CASSLGAPGVPPSYEQYF	TGTGCCAGCAGCTTAGGGGCCCCAGGGGTCCCACCTTCCTACGAGCAGTACTTC
TRBV5-1	TRBD1	NA	TRBJ1-4	CASSLGQRTGLDEKLFF	TGCGCCAGCAGCTTGGGGCAACGGACAGGTTTAGATGAAAAACTGTTTTTT
TRBV18	NA	NA	TRBJ1-2	CASSLARVDRTYGYTF	TGTGCCAGCTCCCTTGCCCGCGTCGACAGGACCTATGGCTACACCTTC
TRBV4-1	NA	NA	TRBJ1-3	CASSREIRWNGGLGGNTIYF	TGCGCCAGCAGCCGGGAAATTCGGTGGAATGGGGGCCTGGGAGGAAACACCATATATTTT
TRBV2	TRBD1	NA	TRBJ1-1	CASSATQGRTEAFF	TGTGCCAGCAGTGCGACACAGGGGCGGACTGAAGCTTTCTTT
TRBV19	NA	NA	TRBJ1-1	CASSMDSNTEAFF	TGTGCCAGTAGTATGGACAGCAACACTGAAGCTTTCTTT
TRBV7-6	NA	NA	TRBJ2-3	CASSSSGAGSTDTQYF	TGTGCCAGCAGCTCCTCAGGGGCAGGGTCTACAGATACGCAGTATTTT
TRBV10-1	TRBD2	NA	TRBJ2-5	CASSESASGRGETQYF	TGCGCCAGCAGTGAGTCGGCTAGCGGGAGGGGAGAGACCCAGTACTTC
TRBV28	TRBD1	NA	TRBJ2-7	CASGTGQGWSEQYF	TGTGCCAGCGGAACCGGACAGGGTTGGTCCGAGCAGTACTTC
TRBV11-3	TRBD1	NA	TRBJ2-2	CASSITGVATGELFF	TGTGCCAGCAGCATAACAGGGGTAGCGACCGGGGAGCTGTTTTTT
TRBV11-2	NA	NA	TRBJ1-1	CASSSYGGESTEAFF	TGTGCCAGCAGCTCTTATGGGGGGGAAAGCACTGAAGCTTTCTTT
TRBV15	TRBD2	NA	TRBJ2-2	CATSRGLAATTGELFF	TGTGCCACCAGCAGGGGGCTAGCGGCTACAACCGGGGAGCTGTTTTTT
TRBV28	NA	NA	TRBJ1-3	CASSLSMAGTGNTIYF	TGTGCCAGCAGTTTATCGATGGCAGGGACTGGAAACACCATATATTTT
TRBV18	NA	few	TRBJ1-4	CASSPTAGRGEKLFF	TGTGCCAGCTCACCAACCGCGGGACGAGGTGAAAAACTGTTTTTT
TRBV9	NA	NA	TRBJ2-3	CASSPRLSTDTQYF	TGTGCCAGCAGCCCCCGACTTAGCACAGATACGCAGTATTTT
TRBV5-1	TRBD1	once	TRBJ2-5	CASSQGQGRRETQYF	TGCGCCAGCAGCCAAGGACAGGGTAGAAGGGAGACCCAGTACTTC
TRBV7-6	TRBD2	NA	TRBJ2-3	CASSLALAGGVSTDTQYF	TGTGCCAGCAGCTTAGCGCTAGCCGGGGGGGTGAGCACAGATACGCAGTATTTT
TRBV6-5	NA	few	TRBJ1-1	CASKSGDIYYTEAFF	TGTGCCAGCAAGTCCGGGGACATCTACTACACTGAAGCTTTCTTT
TRBV5-5	TRBD1	NA	TRBJ1-2	CASSSGQPNYGYTF	TGTGCCAGCAGCTCGGGACAGCCTAACTATGGCTACACCTTC
TRBV3-1/TRBV3-2	TRBD2	NA	TRBJ2-5	CASSHFSGEETQYF	TGTGCCAGCAGTCATTTTAGCGGGGAAGAGACCCAGTACTTC
TRBV5-4	NA	NA	TRBJ2-7	CASSLAGNSYEQYF	TGTGCCAGCAGCTTGGCAGGAAACTCCTACGAGCAGTACTTC
TRBV15	NA	NA	TRBJ1-3	CATSRPAGSGNTIYF	TGTGCCACCAGCAGACCTGCAGGCTCTGGAAACACCATATATTTT
TRBV5-4	NA	NA	TRBJ2-2	CASSARTANTGELFF	TGTGCCAGCAGCGCCCGGACAGCTAACACCGGGGAGCTGTTTTTT
TRBV21-1	NA	once	TRBJ2-5	CASTLRTWGTLTQETQYF	TGTGCCAGCACCCTGAGGACCTGGGGCACCCTTACTCAAGAGACCCAGTACTTC
TRBV28	NA	NA	TRBJ2-1	CASSLRTSPGNEQFF	TGTGCCAGCAGTTTACGGACTTCACCTGGGAATGAGCAGTTCTTC
TRBV5-6	TRBD1	NA	TRBJ1-2	CASSRRTGTGAMRVGYTF	TGTGCCAGCAGCCGTAGAACCGGGACAGGGGCTATGAGGGTGGGCTACACCTTC
TRBV5-6	NA	few	TRBJ1-6	CASSFTNTNSPLHF	TGTGCCAGCAGCTTCACAAATACTAATTCACCCCTCCACTTT
TRBV28	NA	NA	TRBJ2-7	CASSRIDYEQYF	TGTGCCAGCAGTCGCATAGACTACGAGCAGTACTTC